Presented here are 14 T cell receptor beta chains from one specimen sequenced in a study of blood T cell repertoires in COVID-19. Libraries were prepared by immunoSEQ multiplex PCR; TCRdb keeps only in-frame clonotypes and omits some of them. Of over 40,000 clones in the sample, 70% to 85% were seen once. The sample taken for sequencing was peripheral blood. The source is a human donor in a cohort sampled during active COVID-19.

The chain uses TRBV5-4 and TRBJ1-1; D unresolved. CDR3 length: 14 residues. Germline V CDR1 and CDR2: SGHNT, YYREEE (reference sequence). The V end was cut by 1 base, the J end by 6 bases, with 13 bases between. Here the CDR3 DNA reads TGTGCCAGCAGCTTGTCCCAGAGGTTCCCTGAAGCTTTCTTT. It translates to CASSLSQRFPEAFF.

The DNA of the CDR3 is TGTGCCAGAACCCACTTGGGACAGCTATCCTACGAGCAGTACTTC. Protein sequence: CARTHLGQLSYEQYF. The chain links TRBV5-3 to TRBJ2-7; TRBD1 matches 7 bases. TRBV5-3 is known as an ORF, though its function is uncertain. The trim removed 6 bases at V and 1 base at J, leaving 10 bases unmatched. The CDR3 extends over 15 amino acids.

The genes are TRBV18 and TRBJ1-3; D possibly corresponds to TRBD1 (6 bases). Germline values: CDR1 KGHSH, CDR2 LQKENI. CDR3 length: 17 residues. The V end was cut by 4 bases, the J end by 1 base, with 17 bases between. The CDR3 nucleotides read TGTGCCAGCTCACGGGACACCCCGGCCCTTTCTGGAAACACCATATATTTT. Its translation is CASSRDTPALSGNTIYF.

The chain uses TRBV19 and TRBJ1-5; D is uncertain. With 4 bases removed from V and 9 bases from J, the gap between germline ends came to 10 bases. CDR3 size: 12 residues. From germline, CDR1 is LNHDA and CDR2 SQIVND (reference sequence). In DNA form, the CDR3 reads TGTGCCAGTAGTAACGAGGGAACGCCCCAGCATTTT. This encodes CASSNEGTPQHF.

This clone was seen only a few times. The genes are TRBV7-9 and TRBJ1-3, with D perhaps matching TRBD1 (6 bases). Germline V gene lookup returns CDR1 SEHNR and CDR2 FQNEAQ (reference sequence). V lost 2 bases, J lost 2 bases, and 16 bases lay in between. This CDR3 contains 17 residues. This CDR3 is CASSLFPPRGTGNTIYF. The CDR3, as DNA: TGTGCCAGCAGCTTATTCCCCCCGAGGGGGACTGGAAACACCATATATTTT.

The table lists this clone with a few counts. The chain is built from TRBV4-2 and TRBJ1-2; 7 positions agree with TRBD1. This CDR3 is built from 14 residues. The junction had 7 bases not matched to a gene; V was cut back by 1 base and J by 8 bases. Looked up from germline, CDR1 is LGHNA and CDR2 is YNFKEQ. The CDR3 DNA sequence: TGTGCCAGCAGCCAAGTCGACAGGGTCGGGGGCTACACCTTC. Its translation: CASSQVDRVGGYTF.

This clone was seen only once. CDR3 in DNA: TGTGCCAGCAGCCCCCCAGGGGCAGATACGCAGTATTTT. Its translation is CASSPPGADTQYF. The chain carries TRBV3-1 (or the pseudogene TRBV3-2) and TRBJ2-3; TRBD1 might be the D (6 bases). Germline CDR1 LGHDT, CDR2 YNNKEL (reference sequence). This CDR3 region has 13 residues. Trimming cost V 4 bases and J 4 bases, with 9 bases left between them.

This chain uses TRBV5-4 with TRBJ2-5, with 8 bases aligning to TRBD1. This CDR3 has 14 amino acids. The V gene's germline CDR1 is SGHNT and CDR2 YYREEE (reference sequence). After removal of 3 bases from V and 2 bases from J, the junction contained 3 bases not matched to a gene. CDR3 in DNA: TGTGCCAGCAGCTCGGGACAGGTTCAAGAGACCCAGTACTTC. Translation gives CASSSGQVQETQYF.

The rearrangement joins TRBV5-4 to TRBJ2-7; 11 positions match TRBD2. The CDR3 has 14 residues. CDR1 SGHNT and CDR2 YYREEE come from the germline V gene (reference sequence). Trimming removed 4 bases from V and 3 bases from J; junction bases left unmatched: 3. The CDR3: CASSPGLADYEQYF. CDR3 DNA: TGTGCCAGCAGCCCGGGACTAGCGGACTACGAGCAGTACTTC.

The CDR3 protein is CAISDAGGYEQYF. As DNA, the CDR3 is TGTGCCATCAGTGATGCAGGAGGCTACGAGCAGTACTTC. The chain combines TRBV10-3 with TRBJ2-7; D perhaps matches TRBD2 (5 bases). CDR3 length equals 13 residues. Trimming stripped 3 bases from V and 3 bases from J, with 9 bases between. CDR1 and CDR2 from the germline V gene are ENHRY and SYGVKD.

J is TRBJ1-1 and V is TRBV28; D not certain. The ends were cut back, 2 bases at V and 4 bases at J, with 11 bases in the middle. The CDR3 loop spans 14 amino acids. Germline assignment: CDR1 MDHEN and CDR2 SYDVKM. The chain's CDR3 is CASSLGGLATEAFF. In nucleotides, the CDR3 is TGTGCCAGCAGTTTAGGAGGGTTGGCCACTGAAGCTTTCTTT.

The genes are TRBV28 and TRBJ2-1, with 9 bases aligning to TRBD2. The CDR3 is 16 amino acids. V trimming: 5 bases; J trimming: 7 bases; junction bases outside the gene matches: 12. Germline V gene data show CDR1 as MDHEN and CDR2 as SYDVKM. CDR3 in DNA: TGTGCCAGCAGTCAATCGTGGGCGGGAGGGCTTAATGAGCAGTTCTTC. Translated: CASSQSWAGGLNEQFF.

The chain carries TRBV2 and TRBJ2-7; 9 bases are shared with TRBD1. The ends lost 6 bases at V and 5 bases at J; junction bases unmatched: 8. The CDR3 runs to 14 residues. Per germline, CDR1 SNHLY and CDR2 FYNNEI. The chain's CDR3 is CASSQDRGWDEQYF. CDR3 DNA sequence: TGTGCCAGCAGCCAGGACAGGGGTTGGGACGAGCAGTACTTC. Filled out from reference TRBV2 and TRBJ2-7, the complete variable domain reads EPEVTQTPSHQVTQMGQEVILRCVPISNHLYFYWYRQILGQKVEFLVSFYNNEISEKSEIFDDQFSVERPDGSNFTLKIRSTKLEDSAMYFCASSQDRGWDEQYFGPGTRLTVT.

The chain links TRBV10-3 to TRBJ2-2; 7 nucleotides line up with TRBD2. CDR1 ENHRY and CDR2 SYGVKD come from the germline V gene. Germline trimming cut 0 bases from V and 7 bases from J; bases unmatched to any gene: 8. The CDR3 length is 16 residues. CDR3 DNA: TGTGCCATCAGTGAGTCGAAGGGAGGGCCGAGCGGGGAGCTGTTTTTT. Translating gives CAISESKGGPSGELFF.